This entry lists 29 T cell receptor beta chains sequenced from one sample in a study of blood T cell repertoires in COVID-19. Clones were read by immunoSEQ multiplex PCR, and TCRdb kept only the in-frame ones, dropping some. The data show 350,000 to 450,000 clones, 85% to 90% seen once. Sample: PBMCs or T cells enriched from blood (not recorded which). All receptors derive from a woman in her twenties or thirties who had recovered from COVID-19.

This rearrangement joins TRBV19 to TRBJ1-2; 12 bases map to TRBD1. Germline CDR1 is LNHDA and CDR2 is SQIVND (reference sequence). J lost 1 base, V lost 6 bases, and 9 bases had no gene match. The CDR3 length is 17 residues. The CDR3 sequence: CASRGQGAQGNNYGYTF. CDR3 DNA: TGTGCCAGTAGGGGACAGGGGGCACAAGGGAATAACTATGGCTACACCTTC.

The CDR3 spells CASSSPRRGQVYTGELFF. CDR3 DNA sequence: TGTGCCAGTAGTAGCCCAAGGCGGGGGCAGGTGTACACCGGGGAGCTGTTTTTT. This chain links TRBV19 with TRBJ2-2; D perhaps matches TRBD2 (7 bases). This CDR3 has 18 amino acids. Per germline, CDR1 LNHDA and CDR2 SQIVND (reference sequence). V was pared by 4 bases and J by 3 bases, with 21 bases between.

The CDR3 nucleotides are TGTGCTAGTGGTTCCAAATACGAGCAGTACTTC. It codes for CASGSKYEQYF. The chain links TRBV12-5 to TRBJ2-7; the D is unclear. Trimming removed 4 bases at V and 4 bases at J, with 5 bases between. Germline lookup yields CDR1 LGHNT and CDR2 FRNRAP. CDR3 size: 11 residues.

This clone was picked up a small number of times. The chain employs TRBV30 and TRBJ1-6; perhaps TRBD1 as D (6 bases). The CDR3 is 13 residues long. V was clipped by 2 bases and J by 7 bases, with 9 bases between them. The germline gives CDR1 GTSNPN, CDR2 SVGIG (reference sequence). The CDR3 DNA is TGTGCCTGGAGTACCCAGGGGAATTCACCCCTCCACTTT. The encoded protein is CAWSTQGNSPLHF.

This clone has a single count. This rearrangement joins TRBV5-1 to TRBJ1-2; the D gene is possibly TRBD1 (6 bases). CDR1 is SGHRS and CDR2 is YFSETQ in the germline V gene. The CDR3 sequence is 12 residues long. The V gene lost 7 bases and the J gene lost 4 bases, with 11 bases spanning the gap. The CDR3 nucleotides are TGCGCCAGCTACAGGGATGGCTATGGCTACACCTTC. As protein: CASYRDGYGYTF.

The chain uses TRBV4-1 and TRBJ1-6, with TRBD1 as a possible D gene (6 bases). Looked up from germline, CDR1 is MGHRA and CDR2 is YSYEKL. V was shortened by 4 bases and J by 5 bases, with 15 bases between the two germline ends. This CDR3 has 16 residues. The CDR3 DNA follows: TGCGCCAGCAGCCTCCAGAACAGGGCGGATAATTCACCCCTCCACTTT. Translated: CASSLQNRADNSPLHF.

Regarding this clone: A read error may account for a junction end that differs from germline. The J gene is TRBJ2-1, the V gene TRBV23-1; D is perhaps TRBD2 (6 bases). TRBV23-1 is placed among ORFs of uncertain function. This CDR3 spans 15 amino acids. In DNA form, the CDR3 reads TGCGCCAGCAGGAGACCGGGACTTTCCTTCAATGAGCAGTTCTTC. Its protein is CASRRPGLSFNEQFF.

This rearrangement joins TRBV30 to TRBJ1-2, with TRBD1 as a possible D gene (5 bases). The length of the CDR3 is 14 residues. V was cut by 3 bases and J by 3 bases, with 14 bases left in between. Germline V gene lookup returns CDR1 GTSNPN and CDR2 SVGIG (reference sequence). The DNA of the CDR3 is TGTGCCTGGAGCGCCTCGGACATCGACTATGGCTACACCTTC. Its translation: CAWSASDIDYGYTF.

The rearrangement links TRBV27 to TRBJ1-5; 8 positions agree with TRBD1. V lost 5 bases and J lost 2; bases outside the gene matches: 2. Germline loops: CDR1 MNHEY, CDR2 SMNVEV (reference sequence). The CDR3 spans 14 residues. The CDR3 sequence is CASSMTGGNQPQHF. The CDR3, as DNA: TGTGCCAGCAGTATGACAGGGGGCAATCAGCCCCAGCATTTT.

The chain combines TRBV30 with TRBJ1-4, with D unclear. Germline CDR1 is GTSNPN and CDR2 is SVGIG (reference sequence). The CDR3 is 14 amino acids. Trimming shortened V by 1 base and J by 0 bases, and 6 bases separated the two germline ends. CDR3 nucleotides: TGTGCCTGGAGTGGAGGATCAACTAATGAAAAACTGTTTTTT. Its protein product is CAWSGGSTNEKLFF.

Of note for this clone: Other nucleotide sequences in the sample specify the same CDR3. The chain's CDR3 is CASSSQGNTEAFF. The CDR3 region has the DNA TGTGCCAGCTCGAGCCAGGGGAACACTGAAGCTTTCTTT. J is TRBJ1-1 and V is TRBV2; possibly TRBD1 for D (5 bases). Germline lookup yields CDR1 SNHLY and CDR2 FYNNEI. Trimming cost V 8 bases and J 1 base, with 11 bases left between them. CDR3 length: 13 amino acids.

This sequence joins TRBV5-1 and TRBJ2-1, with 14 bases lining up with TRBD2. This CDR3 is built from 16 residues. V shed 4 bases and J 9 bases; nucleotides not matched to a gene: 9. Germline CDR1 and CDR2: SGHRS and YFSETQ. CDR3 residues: CASSGAGTSGRGEQFF. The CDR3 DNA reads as TGCGCCAGCAGCGGCGCCGGGACTAGCGGGAGAGGTGAGCAGTTCTTC. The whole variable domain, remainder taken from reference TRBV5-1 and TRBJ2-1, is KAGVTQTPRYLIKTRGQQVTLSCSPISGHRSVSWYQQTPGQGLQFLFEYFSETQRNKGNFPGRFSGRQFSNSRSEMNVSTLELGDSALYLCASSGAGTSGRGEQFFGPGTRLTVL.

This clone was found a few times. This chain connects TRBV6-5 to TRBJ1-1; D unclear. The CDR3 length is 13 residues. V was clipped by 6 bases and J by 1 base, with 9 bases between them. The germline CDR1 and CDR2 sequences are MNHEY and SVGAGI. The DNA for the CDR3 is TGTGCCAGCAGCGGTAAGCAGAACACTGAAGCTTTCTTT. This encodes CASSGKQNTEAFF.

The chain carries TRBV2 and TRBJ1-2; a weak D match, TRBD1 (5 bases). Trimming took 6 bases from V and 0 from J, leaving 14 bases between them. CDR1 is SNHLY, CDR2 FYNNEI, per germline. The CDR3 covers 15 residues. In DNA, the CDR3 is TGTGCCAGCAGGTCAGACAGCTTTACTAACTATGGCTACACCTTC. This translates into CASRSDSFTNYGYTF.

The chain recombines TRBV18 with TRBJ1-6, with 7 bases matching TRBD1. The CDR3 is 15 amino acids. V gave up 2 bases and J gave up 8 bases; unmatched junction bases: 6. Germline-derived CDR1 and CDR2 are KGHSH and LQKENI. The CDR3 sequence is CASSPAGQADSPLHF. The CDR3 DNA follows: TGTGCCAGCTCACCAGCAGGACAGGCCGATTCACCCCTCCACTTT.

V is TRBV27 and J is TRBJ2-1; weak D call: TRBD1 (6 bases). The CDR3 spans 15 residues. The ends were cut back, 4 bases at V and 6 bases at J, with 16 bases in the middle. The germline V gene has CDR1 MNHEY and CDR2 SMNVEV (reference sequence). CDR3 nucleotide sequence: TGTGCCAGCAGTTCCCTGACAGGTTCGGTCAATGAGCAGTTCTTC. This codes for CASSSLTGSVNEQFF.

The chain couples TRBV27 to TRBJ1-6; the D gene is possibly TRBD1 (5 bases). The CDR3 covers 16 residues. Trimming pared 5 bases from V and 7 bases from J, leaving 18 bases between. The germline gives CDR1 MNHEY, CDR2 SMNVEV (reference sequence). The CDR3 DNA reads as TGTGCCAGCAGTCAACTCCGGGAGGGGCTGAATTCACCCCTCCACTTT. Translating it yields CASSQLREGLNSPLHF.

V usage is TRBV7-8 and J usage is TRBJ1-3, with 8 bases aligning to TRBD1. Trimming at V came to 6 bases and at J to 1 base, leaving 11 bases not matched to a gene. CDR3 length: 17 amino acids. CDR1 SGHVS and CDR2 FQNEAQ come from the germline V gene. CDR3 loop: CASRPFLGTGSGNTIYF. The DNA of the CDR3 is TGTGCCAGCAGGCCATTCCTCGGGACAGGTTCTGGAAACACCATATATTTT.

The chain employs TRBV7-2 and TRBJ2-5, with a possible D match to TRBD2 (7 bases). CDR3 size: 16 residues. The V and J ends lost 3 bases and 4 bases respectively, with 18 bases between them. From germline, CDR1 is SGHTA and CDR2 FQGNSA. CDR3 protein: CASSFLAGGGAETQYF. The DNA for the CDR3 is TGTGCCAGCAGCTTCTTGGCCGGAGGGGGGGCAGAGACCCAGTACTTC.

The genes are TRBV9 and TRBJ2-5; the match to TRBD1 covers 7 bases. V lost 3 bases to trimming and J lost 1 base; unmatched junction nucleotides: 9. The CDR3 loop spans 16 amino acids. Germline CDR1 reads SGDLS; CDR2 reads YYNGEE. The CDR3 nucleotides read TGTGCCAGCAGCGCATCGGGACAGTACCTCCAAGAGACCCAGTACTTC. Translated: CASSASGQYLQETQYF.

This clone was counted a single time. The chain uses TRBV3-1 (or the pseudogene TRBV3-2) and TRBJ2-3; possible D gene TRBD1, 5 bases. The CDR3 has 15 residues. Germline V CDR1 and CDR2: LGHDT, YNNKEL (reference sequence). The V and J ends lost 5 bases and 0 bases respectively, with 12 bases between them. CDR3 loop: CASSDRGPSTDTQYF. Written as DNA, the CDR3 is TGTGCCAGCAGCGACAGAGGCCCCAGCACAGATACGCAGTATTTT.

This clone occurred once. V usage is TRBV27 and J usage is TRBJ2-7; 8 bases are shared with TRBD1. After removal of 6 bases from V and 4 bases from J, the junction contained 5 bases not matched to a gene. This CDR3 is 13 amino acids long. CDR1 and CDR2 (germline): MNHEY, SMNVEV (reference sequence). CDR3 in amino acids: CASSPGGGYEQYF. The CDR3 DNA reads TGTGCCAGCAGCCCAGGGGGCGGGTACGAGCAGTACTTC.

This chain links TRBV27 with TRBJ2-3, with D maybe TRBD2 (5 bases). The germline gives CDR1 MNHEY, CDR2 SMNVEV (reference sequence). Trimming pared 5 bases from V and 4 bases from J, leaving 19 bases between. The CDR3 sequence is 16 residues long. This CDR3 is CASSIRGTVGPDTQYF. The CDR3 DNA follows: TGTGCCAGCAGTATTCGGGGAACAGTGGGCCCAGATACGCAGTATTTT.

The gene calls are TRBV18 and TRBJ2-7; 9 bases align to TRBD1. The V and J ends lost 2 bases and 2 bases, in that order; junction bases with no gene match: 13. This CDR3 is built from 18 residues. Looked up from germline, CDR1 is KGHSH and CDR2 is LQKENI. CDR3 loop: CASSPGEGQGIYPYEQYF. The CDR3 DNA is TGTGCCAGCTCACCAGGCGAGGGACAGGGAATCTATCCCTACGAGCAGTACTTC.

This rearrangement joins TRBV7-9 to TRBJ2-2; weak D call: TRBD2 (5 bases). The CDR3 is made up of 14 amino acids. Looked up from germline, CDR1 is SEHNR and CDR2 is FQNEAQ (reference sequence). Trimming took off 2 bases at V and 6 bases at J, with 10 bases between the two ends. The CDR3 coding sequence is TGTGCCAGCAGCTTAATGTACGGGGCCGGGGAGCTGTTTTTT. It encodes CASSLMYGAGELFF. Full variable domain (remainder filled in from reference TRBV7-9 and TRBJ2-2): DTGVSQNPRHKITKRGQNVTFRCDPISEHNRLYWYRQTLGQGPEFLTYFQNEAQLEKSRLLSDRFSAERPKGSFSTLEIQRTEQGDSAMYLCASSLMYGAGELFFGEGSRLTVL.

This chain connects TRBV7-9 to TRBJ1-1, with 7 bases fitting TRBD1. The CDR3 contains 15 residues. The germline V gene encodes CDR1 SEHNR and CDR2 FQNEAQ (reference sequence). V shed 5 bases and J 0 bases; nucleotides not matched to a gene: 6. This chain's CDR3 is CASSPWTGMNTEAFF. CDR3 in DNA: TGTGCCAGCAGCCCTTGGACAGGTATGAACACTGAAGCTTTCTTT.

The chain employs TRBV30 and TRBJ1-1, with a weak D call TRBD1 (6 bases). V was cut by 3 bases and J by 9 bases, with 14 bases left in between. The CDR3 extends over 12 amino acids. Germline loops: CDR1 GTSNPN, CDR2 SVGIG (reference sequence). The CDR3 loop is CAWSNTGTKAFF. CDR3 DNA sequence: TGTGCCTGGAGCAATACAGGGACAAAAGCTTTCTTT.

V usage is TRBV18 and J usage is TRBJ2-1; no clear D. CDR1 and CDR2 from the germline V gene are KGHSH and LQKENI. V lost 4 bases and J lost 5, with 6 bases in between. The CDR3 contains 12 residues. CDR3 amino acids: CASSQQNNEQFF. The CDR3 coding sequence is TGTGCCAGCTCACAACAGAACAATGAGCAGTTCTTC.

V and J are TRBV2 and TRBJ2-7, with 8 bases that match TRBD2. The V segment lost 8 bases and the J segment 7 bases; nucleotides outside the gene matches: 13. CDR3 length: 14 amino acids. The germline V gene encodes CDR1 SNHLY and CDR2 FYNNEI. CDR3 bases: TGTGCCAGCGAGAGGAGCGGGGGTACTCGGGAGCAGTACTTC. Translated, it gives CASERSGGTREQYF.